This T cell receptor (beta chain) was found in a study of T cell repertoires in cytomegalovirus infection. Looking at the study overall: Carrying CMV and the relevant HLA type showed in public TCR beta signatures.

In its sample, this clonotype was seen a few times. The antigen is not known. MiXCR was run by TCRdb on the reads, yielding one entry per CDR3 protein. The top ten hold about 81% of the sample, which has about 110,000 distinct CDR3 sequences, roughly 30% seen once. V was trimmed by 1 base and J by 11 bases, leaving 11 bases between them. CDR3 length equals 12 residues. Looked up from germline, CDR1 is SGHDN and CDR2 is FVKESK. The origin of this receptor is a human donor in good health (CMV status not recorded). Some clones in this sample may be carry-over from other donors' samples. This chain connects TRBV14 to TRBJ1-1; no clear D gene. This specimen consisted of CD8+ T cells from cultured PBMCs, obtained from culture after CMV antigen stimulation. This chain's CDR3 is CASSQGWGAAFF. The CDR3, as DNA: TGTGCCAGCAGCCAAGGTTGGGGAGCGGCTTTCTTT. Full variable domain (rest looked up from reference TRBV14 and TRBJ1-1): EAGVTQFPSHSVIEKGQTVTLRCDPISGHDNLYWYRRVMGKEIKFLLHFVKESKQDESGMPNNRFLAERTGGTYSTLKVQPAELEDSGVYFCASSQGWGAAFFGQGTRLTVV.